This entry describes one T cell receptor (beta chain). Libraries were prepared by immunoSEQ multiplex PCR; TCRdb keeps only in-frame clonotypes and omits some of them. The sample contains around 40,000 clones, approximately 94% of which appear only once. These data come from a study of T cell changes during pregnancy in multiple sclerosis. V shed 1 base and J shed 2 bases, with 12 bases lying between them. The germline CDR1 and CDR2 sequences are GTSNPN and SVGIG (reference sequence). The CDR3 has 15 amino acids. The origin of this receptor is a female donor with multiple sclerosis, enrolled in a pregnancy study. This chain connects TRBV30 to TRBJ1-3, with D maybe TRBD1 (6 bases). The sequencing here drew on CD4+ T cells from peripheral blood mononuclear cells, taken in the third trimester of pregnancy. Here the CDR3 reads CAWSARGGPGNTIYF. In DNA, the CDR3 is TGTGCCTGGAGTGCCAGAGGGGGACCTGGAAACACCATATATTTT.